This T cell receptor (beta chain) comes out of a study of CD8 T cells in ankylosing spondylitis. This CDR3 contains 13 residues. Germline-derived CDR1 and CDR2 are MNHNY and SVGAGI (reference sequence). V lost 6 bases to trimming and J lost 8 bases, with 14 bases between them. Notes on the study in general: Earlier reports found some motif variants in synovial fluid and blood in reactive arthritis. Among TCR beta sequences, a motif of several highly homologous variants appeared characteristic of ankylosing spondylitis blood. CD8+ by phenotype, disease-linked clones were relatively rare in peripheral blood.

The authors made TCR beta libraries by quantitative 5'-RACE with molecular barcodes. A single record per CDR3 protein comes from TCRdb applying MiXCR to the 5' RACE reads. The sample shows fewer than 550,000 distinct CDR3 sequences, over 4% of them seen only once. In this sample, this clonotype turned up many times. Antigen: not known. The chain links TRBV6-6 to TRBJ2-1; D not certain. Sequenced sample: blood, either unsorted or a sorted T cell fraction (not recorded which). This sequence was found in a male donor with ankylosing spondylitis. The CDR3 DNA reads TGTGCCAGCAGCCACCCGAACGACGATGAGCAGTTCTTC. Amino acids: CASSHPNDDEQFF.